A single sample gave rise to the 16 T cell receptor beta chains below, sequenced in a study of CD8+ T cells in alopecia areata. Described treatment: oral pan-JAK inhibitor, 5-10 mg twice daily. Sequencing used cDNA as its template, made by extracting RNA and reverse transcribing it. Measured with immunoSEQ multiplex PCR; TCRdb has only the in-frame clones, and not every one. The table includes approximately 150,000 clones, approximately 60% detected once. The material was CD4+ T cells sorted from blood, obtained at week 24, from a patient treated with tofacitinib. The receptors shown here come from a human donor with alopecia areata.

V gene TRBV5-1 combines with J gene TRBJ2-2, with 9 bases identical to TRBD2. With 6 bases clipped from V and 2 bases from J, the junction kept 5 bases outside the gene matches. Looked up from germline, CDR1 is SGHRS and CDR2 is YFSETQ. The CDR3 is made up of 15 amino acids. The CDR3 nucleotides read TGCGCCAGCAAGGTAGCGGGAGAAAACACCGGGGAGCTGTTTTTT. Translated, it gives CASKVAGENTGELFF.

This rearrangement joins TRBV4-2 to TRBJ1-4; no clear D. V was pared by 0 bases and J by 5 bases, with 7 bases between. The CDR3 spans 14 residues. The germline V gene encodes CDR1 LGHNA and CDR2 YNFKEQ. The CDR3 here is CASSQEGRNEKLFF. The DNA for the CDR3 is TGTGCCAGCAGCCAAGAAGGGAGAAATGAAAAACTGTTTTTT.

The gene calls are TRBV5-6 and TRBJ2-3; TRBD1 agrees at 9 bases. The CDR3 contains 16 residues. In germline, CDR1 is SGHDT, CDR2 YYEEEE. The V segment lost 4 bases and the J segment 3 bases; nucleotides outside the gene matches: 9. The CDR3 DNA follows: TGTGCCAGCAGCGCCGCGTTGGGGACAGGGACAGATACGCAGTATTTT. Protein: CASSAALGTGTDTQYF.

The V gene is TRBV20-1, the J gene TRBJ1-2, with D uncertain. Trimming left V 1 base short and J 13 bases short, with 13 bases between. Germline CDR1 DFQATT, CDR2 SNEGSKA (reference sequence). This CDR3 is 11 amino acids long. In DNA form, the CDR3 reads TGCAGTGCTAGAGTCGGGGAAGCGGTCACCTTC. This sequence encodes CSARVGEAVTF.

This clone turned up a few times. The genes are TRBV7-9 and TRBJ2-3, with 10 bases identical to TRBD2. With 4 bases clipped from V and 2 bases from J, the junction kept 6 bases outside the gene matches. There are 16 residues in the CDR3. Germline-derived CDR1 and CDR2 are SEHNR and FQNEAQ (reference sequence). CDR3 sequence (DNA): TGTGCCAGCAGCTCCCCTAGCGGGGGCCACACAGATACGCAGTATTTT. It encodes CASSSPSGGHTDTQYF.

The chain carries TRBV5-1 and TRBJ1-4, with D perhaps TRBD1 (6 bases). This CDR3 spans 16 amino acids. V was clipped by 5 bases and J by 12 bases, with 26 bases between them. Germline V gene sequence: CDR1 SGHRS, CDR2 YFSETQ. As DNA, the CDR3 is TGCGCCAGCAGTCCTACAGTCAGGGGTAGAATCCCGGAACTGTTTTTT. Encoded protein: CASSPTVRGRIPELFF.

The rearrangement joins TRBV7-9 to TRBJ1-5; D not certain. There are 13 residues in the CDR3. V lost 3 bases, J lost 3 bases, and 6 bases lay in between. Germline V lookup: CDR1 SEHNR, CDR2 FQNEAQ (reference sequence). The CDR3 reads CASSLTFNQPQHF. Written as DNA, the CDR3 is TGTGCCAGCAGCTTGACCTTCAATCAGCCCCAGCATTTT.

The chain combines TRBV4-1 with TRBJ2-7; the D gene is possibly TRBD1 (6 bases). CDR1 is MGHRA and CDR2 is YSYEKL in the germline V gene. Trimming shortened V by 4 bases and J by 9 bases, and 19 bases separated the two germline ends. The CDR3 loop spans 14 amino acids. In DNA form, the CDR3 reads TGCGCCAGCAGCCCTACCTACAGGGTGGAGGCGCAGTACTTC. Translation gives CASSPTYRVEAQYF.

V is TRBV29-1 and J is TRBJ2-6; 8 bases map to TRBD1. The CDR3 covers 17 residues. Germline V CDR1 and CDR2: SQVTM, ANQGSEA. The trim removed 4 bases at V and 0 bases at J, leaving 8 bases unmatched. This CDR3 reads CSVARTGYGSGANVLTF. The CDR3 DNA reads as TGCAGCGTTGCCCGGACAGGGTACGGCTCTGGGGCCAACGTCCTGACTTTC.

This clone has ten or more counts. The CDR3 is CASSVTEVREQYF. The CDR3 nucleotides read TGTGCCAGCAGTGTAACAGAGGTGAGAGAGCAGTACTTC. The V call is TRBV2, the J call TRBJ2-7; D gene uncertain. This CDR3 is built from 13 residues. Germline values: CDR1 SNHLY, CDR2 FYNNEI. Deletions cut 4 bases from V and 7 bases from J, with 14 bases between.

The chain couples TRBV29-1 to TRBJ2-5; 9 bases are shared with TRBD1. This CDR3 comprises 15 residues. Per the germline V gene, CDR1 is SQVTM and CDR2 is ANQGSEA. After removal of 3 bases from V and 5 bases from J, the junction contained 10 bases not matched to a gene. CDR3 amino acids: CSVEPRDRVWETQYF. In DNA form, the CDR3 reads TGCAGCGTTGAGCCTAGGGACAGGGTCTGGGAGACCCAGTACTTC.

The chain links TRBV7-8 to TRBJ1-4; D might be TRBD1 (5 bases). Germline V gene lookup returns CDR1 SGHVS and CDR2 FQNEAQ. The V gene lost 6 bases and the J gene lost 8 bases, with 13 bases spanning the gap. This CDR3 region has 13 residues. The CDR3 sequence is CASSIDRGEKLFF. The DNA of the CDR3 is TGTGCCAGCAGTATAGACAGAGGAGAAAAACTGTTTTTT.

This clone was counted between two and nine times. This chain connects TRBV29-1 to TRBJ1-1; 9 nucleotides match TRBD1. Germline CDR1 reads SQVTM; CDR2 reads ANQGSEA. The CDR3 contains 13 residues. The CDR3 sequence: CSVQGALNTEAFF. For the CDR3, the DNA is TGCAGTGTACAGGGGGCGCTTAACACTGAAGCTTTCTTT. Based on the CDR3 plus reference TRBV29-1 and TRBJ1-1, the full variable domain is SAVISQKPSRDICQRGTSLTIQCQVDSQVTMMFWYRQQPGQSLTLIATANQGSEATYESGFVIDKFPISRPNLTFSTLTVSNMSPEDSSIYLCSVQGALNTEAFFGQGTRLTVV.

This clone was recorded a few times. The J gene is TRBJ2-3, the V gene TRBV29-1; D is ambiguous. The V end lost 4 bases, the J end lost 4 bases, and 6 bases lay between the germline ends. The CDR3 is made up of 11 amino acids. CDR1 SQVTM and CDR2 ANQGSEA come from the germline V gene. CDR3 region: CSVGGPDTQYF. For the CDR3, the DNA is TGCAGCGTTGGCGGACCAGATACGCAGTATTTT.

The sample holds many counts of this clone. The J gene is TRBJ2-5, the V gene TRBV28, with 7 bases fitting TRBD1. The CDR3 length is 13 residues. Germline V gives CDR1 MDHEN, CDR2 SYDVKM. With V trimmed by 5 bases and J by 10 bases, 10 bases remained unmatched. The CDR3 here is CASSKSDRDLQYF. The CDR3 DNA reads TGTGCCAGCAGTAAAAGCGACAGGGATCTCCAGTACTTC.

V and J are TRBV19 and TRBJ2-5, with D perhaps TRBD1 or TRBD2 (5 bases each). The end of the DNA fits TRBJ2-7 better, so the J call may be wrong. This CDR3 has 15 residues. Germline V lookup: CDR1 LNHDA, CDR2 SQIVND (reference sequence). The CDR3 spells CASKGPGTDSYEQYF. As DNA, the CDR3 is TGTGCCAGTAAGGGCCCCGGGACGGACTCCTACGAGCAGTACTTC.